Listed here are 6 T cell receptor beta chains from one sample, sequenced in a study of CD8 T cells in ankylosing spondylitis. TCRdb re-called the 5' RACE reads through MiXCR, storing one row per CDR3 protein. The sample shows 250,000 to 300,000 distinct CDR3 sequences, 20% of them seen only once. The sample comprised blood, either unsorted or a sorted T cell fraction (not recorded which). The receptor set was obtained from a male donor with ankylosing spondylitis or in good health (not recorded which).

This rearrangement joins TRBV5-1 to TRBJ2-3; no definite D call. V lost 5 bases and J lost 0, with 13 bases in between. CDR1 is SGHRS and CDR2 is YFSETQ in the germline V gene. The CDR3 has 15 amino acids. The CDR3 DNA is TGCGCCAGCAGGCTTAGGAGTACTAGCACAGATACGCAGTATTTT. Protein product: CASRLRSTSTDTQYF.

This clonotype has only a few counts. The rearrangement uses TRBV3-1 and TRBJ2-1, with 8 bases aligning to TRBD1. Looked up from germline, CDR1 is LGHDT and CDR2 is YNNKEL (reference sequence). The CDR3 is 14 amino acids. The trim removed 6 bases at V and 8 bases at J, leaving 9 bases unmatched. CDR3 bases: TGTGCCAGCAGGCGACAGGGGTTTACACATGAGCAGTTCTTC. Translating it yields CASRRQGFTHEQFF.

This clonotype was detected a few times. V is TRBV20-1 and J is TRBJ1-5; TRBD1 is a possible D gene (5 bases). This CDR3 is 15 amino acids long. Germline CDR1 reads DFQATT; CDR2 reads SNEGSKA (reference sequence). V was cut by 0 bases and J by 1 base, with 10 bases left in between. CDR3 amino acids: CSARDPGRSNQPQHF. CDR3 nucleotides: TGCAGTGCTAGAGACCCAGGGAGGAGCAATCAGCCCCAGCATTTT.

The sample holds many counts of this clonotype. This rearrangement joins TRBV7-3 to TRBJ2-3, with D possibly matching TRBD1 (5 bases). Per germline, CDR1 SGHTA and CDR2 FQGTGA. V lost 4 bases to trimming and J lost 8 bases, with 16 bases between them. This CDR3 has 14 amino acids. The CDR3 sequence: CASSSSPSGATQYF. CDR3 bases: TGTGCCAGCAGCTCGAGTCCTAGTGGGGCTACGCAGTATTTT.

The chain employs TRBV3-1 and TRBJ1-2; D remains unclear. This CDR3 contains 15 residues. Trimming shortened V by 3 bases and J by 4 bases, and 15 bases separated the two germline ends. Per germline, CDR1 LGHDT and CDR2 YNNKEL (reference sequence). CDR3 sequence: CASSHRTPKAYGYTF. DNA of the CDR3: TGTGCCAGCAGCCATCGGACGCCCAAGGCCTATGGCTACACCTTC.

This chain connects TRBV7-2 to TRBJ2-1; TRBD1 might be the D (6 bases). Deletions cut 1 base from V and 4 bases from J, with 14 bases between. The CDR3 runs to 16 residues. Germline V gene lookup returns CDR1 SGHTA and CDR2 FQGNSA. CDR3 sequence (DNA): TGTGCCAGCAGCTTAGGAGGCCAGGGGTATTACAATGAGCAGTTCTTC. As protein: CASSLGGQGYYNEQFF.